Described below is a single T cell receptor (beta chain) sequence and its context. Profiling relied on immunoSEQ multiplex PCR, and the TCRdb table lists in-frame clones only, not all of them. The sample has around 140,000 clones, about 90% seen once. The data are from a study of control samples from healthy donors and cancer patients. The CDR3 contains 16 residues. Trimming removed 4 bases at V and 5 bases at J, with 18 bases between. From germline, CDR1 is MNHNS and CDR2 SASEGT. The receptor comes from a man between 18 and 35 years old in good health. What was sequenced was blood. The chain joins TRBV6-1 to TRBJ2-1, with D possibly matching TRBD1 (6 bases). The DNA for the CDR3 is TGTGCCAGCAGTGCTATTTACAGGGTCGGGGACAATGAGCAGTTCTTC. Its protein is CASSAIYRVGDNEQFF.